The 21 T cell receptor beta chains below come from one sample, sequenced in a study of T cell changes during pregnancy in multiple sclerosis. Libraries were prepared by immunoSEQ multiplex PCR; TCRdb keeps only in-frame clonotypes and omits some of them. The sample includes tens of thousands of clones, 70% to 90% of them seen just once. The sequencing used CD4+ T cells from peripheral blood mononuclear cells, collected in the first trimester of pregnancy. These receptor sequences come from a female donor with multiple sclerosis, enrolled in a pregnancy study.

This sequence joins TRBV11-1 and TRBJ2-7, with D unclear. This CDR3 comprises 12 residues. Germline assignment: CDR1 SGHAT and CDR2 FQDESV (reference sequence). With 4 bases removed from V and 4 bases from J, the gap between germline ends came to 8 bases. This CDR3 is CASSSGSYEQYF. In nucleotides, the CDR3 is TGTGCCAGCAGCTCCGGGTCTTACGAGCAGTACTTC. The variable domain in full, completed from reference TRBV11-1 and TRBJ2-7, reads EAEVAQSPRYKITEKSQAVAFWCDPISGHATLYWYRQILGQGPELLVQFQDESVVDDSQLPKDRFSAERLKGVDSTLKIQPAELGDSAMYLCASSSGSYEQYFGPGTRLTVT.

The V and J genes are TRBV28 and TRBJ2-2; the match to TRBD2 covers 7 bases. The CDR3 length is 14 residues. Losses at the gene ends were 10 bases for V and 0 bases for J; bases not matched to a gene: 5. Germline CDR1 and CDR2: MDHEN and SYDVKM. DNA for the CDR3: TGTGCCACCAGCGGGGAAACGAACACCGGGGAGCTGTTTTTT. Its protein is CATSGETNTGELFF.

This clone appeared a few times. The chain uses TRBV27 and TRBJ1-1; TRBD1 might be the D (5 bases). Trimming removed 0 bases at V and 5 bases at J, with 13 bases between. The CDR3 is 15 residues long. Per germline, CDR1 MNHEY and CDR2 SMNVEV (reference sequence). The CDR3 loop is CASSLSRGLGTEAFF. In nucleotides, the CDR3 is TGTGCCAGCAGTTTATCTCGGGGGTTGGGTACTGAAGCTTTCTTT.

V is TRBV28 and J is TRBJ1-3; maybe TRBD1 (5 bases). The germline V gene has CDR1 MDHEN and CDR2 SYDVKM. There are 15 residues in the CDR3. The V end was cut by 7 bases, the J end by 0 bases, with 13 bases between. DNA for the CDR3: TGTGCCAGCAACGTAGACAGCTTCTCTGGAAACACCATATATTTT. Protein: CASNVDSFSGNTIYF.

V is TRBV21-1 and J is TRBJ1-2; the table calls TRBD1, which could not be checked here. TRBV21-1 is classified as a pseudogene. This CDR3 is 15 amino acids long. CDR3 sequence: CASSARDREKSIYTF. For the CDR3, the DNA is TGTGCCAGCAGCGCCCGGGACAGGGAAAAAAGTATCTACACCTTC.

The chain has TRBV7-2 and TRBJ1-2; D uncertain. Germline V gene lookup returns CDR1 SGHTA and CDR2 FQGNSA. The CDR3 is 11 residues long. V was clipped by 4 bases and J by 4 bases, with 4 bases between them. CDR3 bases: TGTGCCAGCAGCTCGGGCTATGGCTACACCTTC. Encoded protein: CASSSGYGYTF.

The V call is TRBV6-5, the J call TRBJ1-1, with 8 bases identical to TRBD1. The trim removed 4 bases at V and 6 bases at J, leaving 13 bases unmatched. Germline CDR1 and CDR2: MNHEY and SVGAGI. This CDR3 is built from 16 residues. CDR3 bases: TGTGCCAGCAGTTCATCACAGGGGGTTTTTTGGGCTGAAGCTTTCTTT. This gives the protein CASSSSQGVFWAEAFF.

The chain recombines TRBV9 with TRBJ2-2, with 7 bases fitting TRBD1. The J segment lost 5 bases and the V segment lost 0 bases, leaving 13 bases of the junction unmatched. CDR3 length: 18 amino acids. Germline V gene sequence: CDR1 SGDLS, CDR2 YYNGEE. The CDR3: CASSVGAGGVVYTGELFF. The CDR3 DNA is TGTGCCAGCAGCGTAGGGGCAGGGGGTGTGGTTTATACCGGGGAGCTGTTTTTT.

This CDR3 is CAWSKRTSVNTGELFF. The DNA of the CDR3 is TGTGCCTGGAGTAAACGGACTAGCGTCAACACCGGGGAGCTGTTTTTT. The chain recombines TRBV30 with TRBJ2-2; 9 positions match TRBD2. Unmatched junction bases numbered 6, after V lost 2 bases and J lost 2 bases. Germline assignment: CDR1 GTSNPN and CDR2 SVGIG (reference sequence). The CDR3 is 16 residues long.

This clone was observed a single time. The chain couples TRBV7-9 to TRBJ1-2; TRBD1 is a possible D gene (6 bases). This CDR3 is built from 15 residues. CDR1 is SEHNR and CDR2 is FQNEAQ in the germline V gene (reference sequence). Trimming left V 6 bases short and J 1 base short, with 15 bases between. CDR3 in amino acids: CASSLTGLINYGYTF. CDR3 sequence (DNA): TGTGCCAGCAGTTTAACAGGGCTTATTAACTATGGCTACACCTTC.

V is TRBV15 and J is TRBJ2-1; 8 positions match TRBD1. The ends lost 5 bases at V and 3 bases at J; junction bases unmatched: 6. Germline assignment: CDR1 LNHNV and CDR2 YYDKDF (reference sequence). The CDR3 covers 15 residues. This CDR3 reads CATSGRTGNYNEQFF. The CDR3 DNA reads as TGTGCCACCAGCGGTCGGACAGGGAACTACAATGAGCAGTTCTTC.

The chain recombines TRBV10-2 with TRBJ2-3, with 8 bases that match TRBD2. CDR3 size: 17 residues. The ends lost 1 base at V and 4 bases at J; junction bases unmatched: 10. Germline values: CDR1 WSHSY, CDR2 SAAADI. CDR3 residues: CASSEWGSGAGPDTQYF. The DNA for the CDR3 is TGCGCCAGCAGTGAGTGGGGTAGCGGGGCCGGCCCAGATACGCAGTATTTT.

This clone has just a few counts. The chain combines TRBV4-1 with TRBJ1-2; TRBD1 matches 8 bases. This CDR3 contains 16 residues. Per germline, CDR1 MGHRA and CDR2 YSYEKL. The ends lost 4 bases at V and 4 bases at J; junction bases unmatched: 11. CDR3 amino acids: CASSRQTGDQSYGYTF. CDR3 nucleotide sequence: TGCGCCAGCAGCCGCCAGACAGGGGATCAGTCCTATGGCTACACCTTC.

This sequence joins TRBV5-5 and TRBJ2-1; TRBD1 matches at 8 bases. Germline loops: CDR1 SGHKS, CDR2 YYEKEE (reference sequence). The CDR3 sequence is 13 residues long. J was trimmed by 7 bases and V by 5 bases; bases with no gene match: 5. This chain's CDR3 is CASSWTGSNEQFF. In DNA form, the CDR3 reads TGTGCCAGCAGTTGGACAGGGAGTAATGAGCAGTTCTTC.

The chain is built from TRBV11-1 and TRBJ2-7, with a weak D call TRBD2 (6 bases). Germline V gene data show CDR1 as SGHAT and CDR2 as FQDESV (reference sequence). V shed 0 bases and J shed 0 bases, with 18 bases lying between them. The CDR3 has 18 amino acids. CDR3 bases: TGTGCCAGCAGCTTAGCACCCGTACTAGCCCCGTCCTCCTACGAGCAGTACTTC. Its protein is CASSLAPVLAPSSYEQYF. The full variable domain, in which reference TRBV11-1 and TRBJ2-7 provide the parts outside the CDR3, is EAEVAQSPRYKITEKSQAVAFWCDPISGHATLYWYRQILGQGPELLVQFQDESVVDDSQLPKDRFSAERLKGVDSTLKIQPAELGDSAMYLCASSLAPVLAPSSYEQYFGPGTRLTVT.

Here the CDR3 reads CASSPLEQGGNQPQHF. CDR3 DNA sequence: TGTGCCAGCTCACCACTTGAGCAGGGGGGCAATCAGCCCCAGCATTTT. The V gene is TRBV18, the J gene TRBJ1-5; TRBD1 agrees at 7 bases. Germline CDR1 reads KGHSH; CDR2 reads LQKENI. The CDR3 runs 16 residues. V was pared by 1 base and J by 2 bases, with 5 bases of the junction left unmatched.

The V gene is TRBV7-8, the J gene TRBJ2-7; 8 bases map to TRBD1. CDR1 and CDR2 (germline): SGHVS, FQNEAQ. Trimming removed 1 base from V and 4 bases from J; junction bases left unmatched: 12. CDR3 length: 17 amino acids. As DNA, the CDR3 is TGTGCCAGCAGCTTAGTCACAACAGGGGGGATGGGGTACGAGCAGTACTTC. Residues: CASSLVTTGGMGYEQYF. The entire variable domain, with the rest obtained from reference TRBV7-8 and TRBJ2-7, is as follows: GAGVSQSPRYKVAKRGQDVALRCDPISGHVSLFWYQQALGQGPEFLTYFQNEAQLDKSGLPSDRFFAERPEGSVSTLKIQRTQQEDSAVYLCASSLVTTGGMGYEQYFGPGTRLTVT.

CDR3 amino acids: CASSLGPGGNEKLFF. CDR3 sequence (DNA): TGTGCCAGCAGCTTAGGACCAGGGGGAAATGAAAAACTGTTTTTT. The chain links TRBV7-2 to TRBJ1-4; 7 nucleotides match TRBD1. The CDR3 contains 15 residues. V trimming: 1 base; J trimming: 5 bases; junction bases outside the gene matches: 4. CDR1 and CDR2 from the germline V gene are SGHTA and FQGNSA. Full variable domain (rest looked up from reference TRBV7-2 and TRBJ1-4): GAGVSQSPSNKVTEKGKDVELRCDPISGHTALYWYRQSLGQGLEFLIYFQGNSAPDKSGLPSDRFSAERTGGSVSTLTIQRTQQEDSAVYLCASSLGPGGNEKLFFGSGTQLSVL.

The chain is built from TRBV19 and TRBJ1-2, with D hard to call. Per germline, CDR1 LNHDA and CDR2 SQIVND (reference sequence). V dropped 3 bases and J dropped 1 base, with 9 bases sitting between them. The CDR3 is 14 amino acids. CDR3 sequence: CASSILGLNYGYTF. The DNA of the CDR3 is TGTGCCAGTAGTATTTTGGGCCTTAACTATGGCTACACCTTC.

The chain combines TRBV19 with TRBJ2-1, with TRBD2 matching over 8 bases. V lost 3 bases to trimming and J lost 0 bases; unmatched junction nucleotides: 1. The CDR3 contains 15 residues. The germline V gene has CDR1 LNHDA and CDR2 SQIVND (reference sequence). The CDR3 nucleotides read TGTGCCAGTAGTATCAGCGGGGGCTCCTACAATGAGCAGTTCTTC. Protein product: CASSISGGSYNEQFF.

V gene TRBV6-1 combines with J gene TRBJ1-4; 10 bases agree with TRBD1. Germline V gives CDR1 MNHNS, CDR2 SASEGT. Germline trimming cut 4 bases from V and 4 bases from J; bases unmatched to any gene: 6. There are 16 residues in the CDR3. This CDR3 reads CASSGQDRGYNEKLFF. DNA of the CDR3: TGTGCCAGCAGTGGACAGGACAGGGGGTATAATGAAAAACTGTTTTTT.